The 14 T cell receptor beta chains in this list originate from one sample, sequenced in a study of blood T cell repertoires in COVID-19 (dated by TCRdb to 2020 to 2021). Library creation used the immunoSEQ multiplex PCR assay. TCRdb obtained this table from immuneACCESS and retained in-frame rearrangements with V and J assigned. These tables miss some clones; where compared with another copy, unresolved V genes account for less than half of the shortfall, and the remainder is unexplained. For this sample there are about 420,000 clones; roughly 89% appear just once. The ten largest make up around 0.92% of the sample. The specimen was peripheral blood. The receptor source for this set is a man between 18 and 35 years old with COVID-19, enrolled during active disease.

The chain employs TRBV3-1 (or the pseudogene TRBV3-2) and TRBJ1-5; the D is unclear. Germline assignment: CDR1 LGHDT and CDR2 YNNKEL (reference sequence). V lost 0 bases, J lost 7 bases, and 7 bases lay in between. The CDR3 runs to 13 residues. The CDR3 region is CASSQDLIQPQHF. CDR3 nucleotides: TGTGCCAGCAGCCAAGATCTAATCCAGCCCCAGCATTTT.

V and J are TRBV30 and TRBJ2-7; D is perhaps TRBD2 (5 bases). The V gene's germline CDR1 is GTSNPN and CDR2 SVGIG (reference sequence). The ends were cut back, 3 bases at V and 7 bases at J, with 10 bases in the middle. The CDR3 totals 11 residues. The CDR3 region is CAWSRTGEQYF. The DNA of the CDR3 is TGTGCCTGGAGCAGGACTGGGGAGCAGTACTTC.

The V gene is TRBV7-8, the J gene TRBJ2-3; maybe TRBD1 (5 bases). Germline assignment: CDR1 SGHVS and CDR2 FQNEAQ. V gave up 1 base and J gave up 5 bases, with 13 bases separating them. The CDR3 is 15 amino acids. The CDR3 DNA is TGTGCCAGCAGCTTAGTGGCAGGGTGGGGAGATACGCAGTATTTT. Protein sequence: CASSLVAGWGDTQYF.

The CDR3 loop is CASSSHDRQGNTEAFF. CDR3 DNA sequence: TGTGCCAGCAGCTCGCACGACAGGCAGGGGAACACTGAAGCTTTCTTT. V is TRBV7-6 and J is TRBJ1-1; D might be TRBD1 (6 bases). Trimming removed 4 bases from V and 1 base from J, with 16 bases in between. The CDR3 covers 16 residues. The germline V gene encodes CDR1 SGHVS and CDR2 FNYEAQ.

The chain employs TRBV7-6 and TRBJ1-5, with D hard to call. The CDR3 totals 16 residues. The ends were cut back, 5 bases at V and 0 bases at J, with 14 bases in the middle. Germline V gene sequence: CDR1 SGHVS, CDR2 FNYEAQ. The DNA of the CDR3 is TGTGCCAGCAGCCCTAGACCGGTCCCTAGCAATCAGCCCCAGCATTTT. Protein: CASSPRPVPSNQPQHF.

The rearrangement joins TRBV4-1 to TRBJ1-6, with D unclear. The CDR3 consists of 14 residues. Germline V gene lookup returns CDR1 MGHRA and CDR2 YSYEKL. V shed 5 bases and J shed 10 bases, with 15 bases lying between them. CDR3 sequence reads: CASSTRDSGSPLHF. In DNA, the CDR3 is TGCGCCAGCAGCACCCGGGATTCTGGCTCACCCCTCCACTTT.

The rearrangement links TRBV2 to TRBJ1-2; 10 positions match TRBD1. With V trimmed by 4 bases and J by 5 bases, 4 bases remained unmatched. The CDR3 extends over 14 amino acids. From germline, CDR1 is SNHLY and CDR2 FYNNEI. The CDR3 nucleotides are TGTGCCAGCAGTGGGGACAGGGGAGGATATGGCTACACCTTC. Translation gives CASSGDRGGYGYTF. The whole variable domain, filled in from reference TRBV2 and TRBJ1-2, reads EPEVTQTPSHQVTQMGQEVILRCVPISNHLYFYWYRQILGQKVEFLVSFYNNEISEKSEIFDDQFSVERPDGSNFTLKIRSTKLEDSAMYFCASSGDRGGYGYTFGSGTRLTVV.

The rearrangement joins TRBV5-6 to TRBJ1-5, with 8 bases identical to TRBD1. Looked up from germline, CDR1 is SGHDT and CDR2 is YYEEEE. V was pared by 4 bases and J by 7 bases, with 4 bases of the junction left unmatched. The CDR3 length is 13 residues. CDR3 in DNA: TGTGCCAGCAGCCGTACAGGGGGACAGCCCCAGCATTTT. Its protein is CASSRTGGQPQHF.

Details on this clone: This CDR3 is also generated by other DNA sequences in the sample. The chain has TRBV11-2 and TRBJ2-1; D uncertain. Germline CDR1 is SGHAT and CDR2 is FQNNGV. V was shortened by 1 base and J by 9 bases, with 4 bases between the two germline ends. The CDR3 consists of 11 residues. CDR3 protein: CASSLGLEQFF. In DNA form, the CDR3 reads TGTGCCAGCAGCTTAGGTCTTGAGCAGTTCTTC.

J is TRBJ1-4 and V is TRBV2; D is ambiguous. The CDR3 consists of 14 residues. V lost 1 base and J 5 bases, leaving 8 bases between the germline ends. Germline assignment: CDR1 SNHLY and CDR2 FYNNEI. CDR3 sequence: CASSEEQLNEKLFF. CDR3 nucleotides: TGTGCCAGCAGTGAAGAACAGCTGAATGAAAAACTGTTTTTT.

The chain carries TRBV6-5 and TRBJ2-3; 9 positions match TRBD1. With 4 bases clipped from V and 0 bases from J, the junction kept 2 bases outside the gene matches. CDR1 and CDR2 (germline): MNHEY, SVGAGI. The CDR3 contains 15 residues. The CDR3 nucleotides read TGTGCCAGCAGTTTACAGGGGGCGAGCACAGATACGCAGTATTTT. It translates to CASSLQGASTDTQYF.

The V gene is TRBV7-9, the J gene TRBJ1-2; D may be TRBD1 (6 bases). Trimming left V 4 bases short and J 4 bases short, with 13 bases between. This CDR3 contains 14 residues. Germline V lookup: CDR1 SEHNR, CDR2 FQNEAQ (reference sequence). This CDR3 reads CASSSLGAAYGYTF. CDR3 nucleotide sequence: TGTGCCAGCAGCTCCCTGGGGGCAGCCTATGGCTACACCTTC.

Comments on this clone: Given the absence of the conserved phenylalanine or tryptophan at the CDR3 end, a read error is likely. No DNA is shown, since the ends of the CDR3 on it are uncertain; the CDR3 is the one TCRdb lists. This chain joins TRBV30 and TRBJ2-7; TRBD1, the table's D call, was not compared with the DNA. Germline assignment: CDR1 GTSNPN and CDR2 SVGIG (reference sequence). The CDR3 extends over 9 residues, inclusive of both ends. CDR3 protein: CAWDGQGTI.

This sequence joins TRBV18 and TRBJ2-7; tentative D call: TRBD1 (5 bases). The germline CDR1 and CDR2 sequences are KGHSH and LQKENI. Trimming cost V 2 bases and J 2 bases, with 13 bases left between them. The CDR3 sequence is 15 residues long. CDR3 region: CASSPLGQGAYEQYF. CDR3 sequence (DNA): TGTGCCAGCTCACCATTGGGGCAGGGTGCCTACGAGCAGTACTTC.